This TCR beta chain was identified during a study of identical twins' blood T cells (dated by TCRdb to 2013 to 2014). With regard to the full study: About 50 million Illumina reads were obtained across 12 libraries, of which six were alpha-chain libraries and six were beta-chain libraries. TCR alpha and beta chain repertoires of three pairs of monozygous twins were compared using next-generation sequencing to assess genetic influence on repertoire formation.

General study outcomes and caveats: Looking at the most abundant TCRbeta clonotypes, every donor had more CDR3 sequences in common with her twin than with unrelated donors. The count of CDR3 clonotypes shared by two donors depended mainly on the product of the two donors' cloneset sizes, and twins did not clearly depart from this trend. Twin pairs were reported to be markedly more alike in V gene usage than unrelated donors were, even when looking at non-selected out-of-frame TCRbeta clonotypes. The proposed role of the TCRalpha J segment in MHC recognition during thymic selection was stated to require validation by independent studies. Environmental influences could not be excluded as an explanation for twin similarity, since twins were reared together.

From the germline V gene, CDR1 is MGHRA and CDR2 is YSYEKL. There are 16 amino acids in the CDR3, from cysteine to phenylalanine inclusive. The sequence is cut down to CDR3 DNA, 48 bases in frame from base 1. Six healthy women forming three monozygous twin pairs were used as donors. All three twin pairs had been reared together and were thought likely to have met the same infectious agents and vaccines. TCR cDNA libraries were prepared from RNA that had been isolated from peripheral blood mononuclear cells. The library was built by means of 5' RACE. TCRdb names Illumina Genome Analyzer IIx as the instrument used. RNA-based TCR cDNA libraries were prepared by a previously described protocol with several modifications. To prevent cross-contamination, sample-specific barcodes were introduced on both ends of each TCR cDNA library during cDNA synthesis and amplification. The study's processing was this. Between about 85,000 and nearly 550,000 clonotypes were identified per individual, with 2.2 to 3.6 million CDR3-containing reads per library. Reads with improper barcode index combinations were discarded, after which clonesets were built for each library with the MiTCR software. While assembling CDR3 clonotypes, MiTCR filtered or rescued low-quality reads and corrected PCR and sequencing errors. Artificial out-of-frame clonotypes were removed by being mapped to in-frame sequences, with one indel in the CDR3 allowed. To measure how similar V and J gene usage was between donors, Jensen-Shannon divergence was divided by mean entropy. Clones were called with MiXCR by TCRdb after fastp trimmed the public reads at Q25, and only in-frame beta chains were retained. Merged by CDR3 protein, the rows form single entries marked with the most common genes and DNA. The V and J calls and clone size come from TCRdb's table, not from the authors' own analysis. The sample data list 1,300 or so distinct CDR3 sequences, and approximately 71% of these were observed just once. The top ten constitute 7% to 9.5% of the sample.

As concerns this clonotype: Its antigen is unknown. Compared with germline, one end of the junction differs, possibly owing to a read error.

The receptor was isolated from a woman aged 18 to 55 in good health. The chain couples TRBV4-1 to TRBJ2-3; 11 middle bases align to TRBD2. The sample consisted of PBMCs. For the CDR3, the sequence is CAGSLRLAGYRDTQYF. The bases read TGCGCCGGCAGCCTGCGACTAGCGGGGTACAGAGATACGCAGTATTTT.